Listed below are T cell receptor beta chains from one sample, sequenced in a study of Graves' ophthalmopathy and Graves' hyperthyroidism. TCRdb re-called the multiplex PCR reads through MiXCR, storing one row per CDR3 protein. The repertoire holds about 620,000 distinct CDR3 sequences, with about 20% as singletons. The sequenced sample consisted of peripheral blood. The receptors come from a young woman with stable Graves' hyperthyroidism. Some clones in this sample may be carry-over from other donors' samples. Both conserved end residues are part of each CDR3. The D gene is left open where the match is weak. Clone size is not always given. Where it is, it says once, few, many or a class for expanded clones.

size: few
V: TRBV28
D: TRBD1
J: TRBJ2-7
DNA: TGTGCCAGCAGTTTACCGGGACAGGGGGCGGTGGGGCAGTACTTC
CDR3: CASSLPGQGAVGQYF

size: few
V: TRBV28
D: TRBD1
J: TRBJ1-1
DNA: TGTGCCAGCTGGGGGGACAGGGCGACCTTGAACACTGAAGCTTTCTTT
CDR3: CASWGDRATLNTEAFF

size: many
V: TRBV5-1
D: .
J: TRBJ1-1
DNA: TGCGCCAGCAGCTTCGACATTGGGAACACTGAAGCTTTCTTT
CDR3: CASSFDIGNTEAFF

size: .
V: TRBV12-3/TRBV12-4
D: .
J: TRBJ2-2
DNA: TGTGCCAGCATCCTCAGGGGCAACACCGGGGAGCTGTTTTTT
CDR3: CASILRGNTGELFF

size: .
V: TRBV6-1
D: .
J: TRBJ1-1
DNA: TGTGCCAGCAGCTCCAACAGGGCAGGGAAGGGTACTGAAGCTTTCTTT
CDR3: CASSSNRAGKGTEAFF

size: many
V: TRBV12-3/TRBV12-4
D: .
J: TRBJ2-5
DNA: TGTGCCAGCAGTCCAGGAGAAAAGACCCAGTACTTC
CDR3: CASSPGEKTQYF

size: .
V: TRBV27
D: .
J: TRBJ2-7
DNA: TGTGCCAGCAGTCCCGACAAAGGCTTGAAGTACGAGCAGTACTTC
CDR3: CASSPDKGLKYEQYF

size: .
V: TRBV28
D: TRBD2
J: TRBJ2-7
DNA: TGTGCCAGCAGCGGGACTAGCGGGAGACAATTCTACGAGCAGTACTTC
CDR3: CASSGTSGRQFYEQYF

size: .
V: TRBV12-3/TRBV12-4
D: .
J: TRBJ2-4
DNA: TGTGCCAGCACTTTACAGCCGGGCAAAAACATTAAGTACTTC
CDR3: CASTLQPGKNIKYF

size: few
V: TRBV7-9
D: .
J: TRBJ1-1
DNA: TGTGCCAGCAGCAAGCCGGACGGCGACGAGACTGAAGCTTTCTTT
CDR3: CASSKPDGDETEAFF

size: .
V: TRBV6-5
D: TRBD2
J: TRBJ2-2
DNA: TGTGCCAGCAGTTCCCCGACTAGCAGGGACACCGGGGAGCTGTTTTTT
CDR3: CASSSPTSRDTGELFF

size: many
V: TRBV6-2/TRBV6-3
D: .
J: TRBJ1-2
DNA: TGTGCCAGCAGTTCCCCCCAGACAGGAAACTATGGCTACACCTTC
CDR3: CASSSPQTGNYGYTF

size: .
V: TRBV6-4
D: TRBD1
J: TRBJ1-6
DNA: TGTGCCAGCAGAGAAGACAGGGTATCCTCACCCCTCCACTTT
CDR3: CASREDRVSSPLHF

size: many
V: TRBV4-1
D: .
J: TRBJ1-6
DNA: TGCGCCAGCAGCCAAGCTTTCGGGGGTGCCTCACCCCTCCACTTT
CDR3: CASSQAFGGASPLHF

size: .
V: TRBV5-1
D: TRBD2
J: TRBJ2-7
DNA: TGCGCCAGCAGCTTGGACCTAGCGGGAGCCTCCTACGAGCAGTACTTC
CDR3: CASSLDLAGASYEQYF

size: once
V: TRBV9
D: TRBD1
J: TRBJ2-2
DNA: TGTGCCAGCAGCGAGGGGGCCAGGGCCGGGGAGCTGTTTTTT
CDR3: CASSEGARAGELFF

size: many
V: TRBV4-2
D: .
J: TRBJ1-1
DNA: TGTGCCAGCAGCCGGGAGGACACTGAAGCTTTCTTT
CDR3: CASSREDTEAFF

size: many
V: TRBV10-2
D: .
J: TRBJ1-6
DNA: TGCGCCAGCAGTGAGTCAACAGTCTTATATAATTCACCCCTCCACTTT
CDR3: CASSESTVLYNSPLHF

size: .
V: TRBV11-2
D: .
J: TRBJ1-2
DNA: TGTGCCAGCAGCTCCATTCAGGTGATGGGAGGCTACACCTTC
CDR3: CASSSIQVMGGYTF

size: many
V: TRBV27
D: .
J: TRBJ1-3
DNA: TGTGCCAGCAGTTTGGACAGACCGTCTGGTGGAAACACCATATATTTT
CDR3: CASSLDRPSGGNTIYF

size: few
V: TRBV12-3/TRBV12-4
D: .
J: TRBJ2-5
DNA: TGTGCCAGCAGTTTGGCAGCAGGGGGGCGAGAGACCCAGTACTTC
CDR3: CASSLAAGGRETQYF

size: many
V: TRBV20-1
D: .
J: TRBJ2-7
DNA: TGCAGTGCTAGAGGGTCGCGGGGAGGGGGCCGATCCTACGAGCAGTACTTC
CDR3: CSARGSRGGGRSYEQYF

size: .
V: TRBV24-1
D: .
J: TRBJ1-2
DNA: TGTGCCACCAGTGTGGGGGTAGATGGCTACACCTTC
CDR3: CATSVGVDGYTF

size: many
V: TRBV15
D: .
J: TRBJ2-5
DNA: TGTGCCACCAGCGACAAGTACCAAGAGACCCAGTACTTC
CDR3: CATSDKYQETQYF

size: .
V: TRBV20-1
D: TRBD1
J: TRBJ1-1
DNA: TGCAGTGCTGTTGGGACAGGGTCATGGAACACTGAAGCTTTCTTT
CDR3: CSAVGTGSWNTEAFF

size: .
V: TRBV27
D: TRBD1
J: TRBJ1-2
DNA: TGTGCCAGCAGTCCTCGGGACAGACCTTATGGCTACACCTTC
CDR3: CASSPRDRPYGYTF

size: few
V: TRBV20-1
D: .
J: TRBJ1-1
DNA: TGCAGTGCTAGCCAAATCAACACTGAAGCTTTCTTT
CDR3: CSASQINTEAFF

size: .
V: TRBV27
D: .
J: TRBJ2-7
DNA: TGTGCCAGCAGGAAGGGAACAGAGGTCTCCTACGAGCAGTACTTC
CDR3: CASRKGTEVSYEQYF

size: many
V: TRBV11-1
D: .
J: TRBJ1-2
DNA: TGTGCCAGCAGCTCGGCCGGGGATGGCTACACCTTC
CDR3: CASSSAGDGYTF

size: many
V: TRBV20-1
D: TRBD1
J: TRBJ2-7
DNA: TGCAGTGCTAGAGCCGGACAGGGGAATGTCGACGAGCAGTACTTC
CDR3: CSARAGQGNVDEQYF

size: many
V: TRBV12-3/TRBV12-4
D: TRBD1
J: TRBJ1-2
DNA: TGTGCCAGCAGTTTAGGCGGGACAGGGACTGAGTATGGCTACACCTTC
CDR3: CASSLGGTGTEYGYTF

size: many
V: TRBV6-2/TRBV6-3
D: TRBD2
J: TRBJ2-7
DNA: TGTGCCAGCAGTTACGACCTAGCGGGGGGAGAGCAGTACTTC
CDR3: CASSYDLAGGEQYF

size: many
V: TRBV12-5
D: .
J: TRBJ1-5
DNA: TGTGCTAGTGGTTTGGTGGACAGACCAAATCAGCCCCAGCATTTT
CDR3: CASGLVDRPNQPQHF

size: .
V: TRBV7-3
D: .
J: TRBJ2-5
DNA: TGTGCCAGCAGTTCTCCCGCGGGGCACCAAGAGACCCAGTACTTC
CDR3: CASSSPAGHQETQYF

size: many
V: TRBV11-2
D: .
J: TRBJ2-7
DNA: TGTGCCAGCAGCTCCACAGGGTTCATATCGCACGAGCAGTACTTC
CDR3: CASSSTGFISHEQYF

size: many
V: TRBV5-6
D: .
J: TRBJ2-5
DNA: TGTGCCAGCAGCCCAGGGTCTTCAGGGGAGACCCAGTACTTC
CDR3: CASSPGSSGETQYF

size: few
V: TRBV6-1
D: .
J: TRBJ2-4
DNA: TGTGCCAGCAGAGGGACTGCAGGAGGGGTAATGGCCAAAAACATTCAGTACTTC
CDR3: CASRGTAGGVMAKNIQYF

size: many
V: TRBV7-8
D: TRBD1
J: TRBJ1-2
DNA: TGTGCCAGCAGCTTCCGCCGGGATCCAAGGGGGCATGGCTACACCTTC
CDR3: CASSFRRDPRGHGYTF

size: many
V: TRBV28
D: .
J: TRBJ2-7
DNA: TGTGCCAGCAGTGGGGGGAACTCCTACGAGCAGTACTTC
CDR3: CASSGGNSYEQYF

size: few
V: TRBV4-2
D: .
J: TRBJ2-7
DNA: TGTGCCAGCAGCCAAGGGTCTAGCAAGCTTGGCGAGCAGTACTTC
CDR3: CASSQGSSKLGEQYF

size: many
V: TRBV6-5
D: TRBD1
J: TRBJ1-1
DNA: TGTGCCAGCAGTTACTCCCCGCGACAGGGAGCTGAAGCTTTCTTT
CDR3: CASSYSPRQGAEAFF

size: many
V: TRBV20-1
D: .
J: TRBJ1-5
DNA: TGCAGTGCTAGTTGGACAGAAAATCAGCCCCAGCATTTT
CDR3: CSASWTENQPQHF

size: many
V: TRBV27
D: .
J: TRBJ1-1
DNA: TGTGCCAGCATGAAACCGTGGGGTGGGAACACTGAAGCTTTCTTT
CDR3: CASMKPWGGNTEAFF

size: many
V: TRBV12-3/TRBV12-4
D: .
J: TRBJ2-2
DNA: TGTGCCAGCAGTCAACAGAACACCGGGGAGCTGTTTTTT
CDR3: CASSQQNTGELFF

size: .
V: TRBV28
D: .
J: TRBJ2-2
DNA: TGTGCCAGCAGCGGACCCTGGACCGGGGATCTGTTTTTT
CDR3: CASSGPWTGDLFF

size: many
V: TRBV5-1
D: .
J: TRBJ2-7
DNA: TGCGCCAGCAGCTCCGAAGCTCGGACTGTCCCCTACGAGCAGTACTTC
CDR3: CASSSEARTVPYEQYF

size: many
V: TRBV6-2/TRBV6-3
D: .
J: TRBJ1-2
DNA: TGTGCCAGCACCGCCGACAGAAACTATGGCTACACCTTC
CDR3: CASTADRNYGYTF

size: many
V: TRBV6-2/TRBV6-3
D: TRBD1
J: TRBJ2-4
DNA: TGTGCCAGCACCACCGGGACAGTTGTCAAAAACATTCAGTACTTC
CDR3: CASTTGTVVKNIQYF

size: few
V: TRBV6-5
D: TRBD2
J: TRBJ2-7
DNA: TGTGCCAGCAGTTACTCGAGGACGGGAGGGCCGGTCGAGCAGTACTTC
CDR3: CASSYSRTGGPVEQYF

size: many
V: TRBV6-2/TRBV6-3
D: .
J: TRBJ1-1
DNA: TGTGCCAGCAGTGCGGAGACGAACACTGAAGCTTTCTTT
CDR3: CASSAETNTEAFF

size: many
V: TRBV6-1
D: .
J: TRBJ1-2
DNA: TGTGCCAGCAGTGAATCCGGGCTCTATGGCTACACCTTC
CDR3: CASSESGLYGYTF

size: many
V: TRBV6-5
D: .
J: TRBJ2-5
DNA: TGTGCCAGCAGTTACTCGTCCCGGCAGCCAAAAGAGACCCAGTACTTC
CDR3: CASSYSSRQPKETQYF

size: .
V: TRBV7-9
D: TRBD1
J: TRBJ2-7
DNA: TGTGCCAGCAGCACACCCGGGACAGGGGGCCACGAGCAGTACTTC
CDR3: CASSTPGTGGHEQYF

size: .
V: TRBV28
D: .
J: TRBJ1-5
DNA: TGTGCCAGCAGTCTGAGGCCTTTTAGTACCCAGCATTTT
CDR3: CASSLRPFSTQHF

size: many
V: TRBV6-1
D: .
J: TRBJ1-5
DNA: TGTGCCAGCAGGCGGGCGGTGGGTAGCAATCAGCCCCAGCATTTT
CDR3: CASRRAVGSNQPQHF

size: many
V: TRBV7-9
D: TRBD1
J: TRBJ1-6
DNA: TGTGCCAGCAGCTATGGGGGGACAGCGGACTCACCCCTCCACTTT
CDR3: CASSYGGTADSPLHF

size: .
V: TRBV10-3
D: .
J: TRBJ1-1
DNA: TGTGCCATCAGGACAGGTTTTGGGAACACTGAAGCTTTCTTT
CDR3: CAIRTGFGNTEAFF

size: many
V: TRBV7-2
D: .
J: TRBJ1-1
DNA: TGTGCCAGCAGTTTAGGGACTACTGAAGCTTTCTTT
CDR3: CASSLGTTEAFF

size: .
V: TRBV20-1
D: TRBD1
J: TRBJ1-6
DNA: TGCAGTGCCGTGGACAGGACCAATTCACCCCTCCACTTT
CDR3: CSAVDRTNSPLHF